This TCR beta chain was identified during a study of beta chain features in type 1 diabetes. Study-wide background: Analysis included under 120,000,000 sorted cells drawn from all samples.

V was cut by 4 bases and J by 4 bases, with 10 bases left in between. CDR3 length: 13 residues. CDR1 SGHVS and CDR2 FQNEAQ come from the germline V gene. This clone was detected a few times. As every portion of the isolated RNA was reverse transcribed, the sequencing read expressed TCRB transcripts. The assay was immunoSEQ multiplex PCR, and TCRdb's table has in-frame clones only and misses some. The sample has about 290,000 clones; roughly 8% are singletons. V usage is TRBV7-8 and J usage is TRBJ2-5; no firm D call. This TCR was sampled from a woman aged 18-29 years in good health. The sequenced sample consisted of central memory CD4+ T cells from blood. CDR3 nucleotides: TGTGCCAGCAGCTCCCCCCGGCGAGAGACCCAGTACTTC. Amino acids: CASSSPRRETQYF.